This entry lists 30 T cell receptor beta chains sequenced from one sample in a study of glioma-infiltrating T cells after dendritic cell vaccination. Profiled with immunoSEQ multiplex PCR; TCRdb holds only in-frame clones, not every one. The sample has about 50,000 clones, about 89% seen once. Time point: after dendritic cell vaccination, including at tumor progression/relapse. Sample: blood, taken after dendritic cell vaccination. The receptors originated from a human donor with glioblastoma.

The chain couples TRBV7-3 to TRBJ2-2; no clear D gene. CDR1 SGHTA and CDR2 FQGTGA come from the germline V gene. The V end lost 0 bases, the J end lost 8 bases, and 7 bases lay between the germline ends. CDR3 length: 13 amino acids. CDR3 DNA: TGTGCCAGCAGCTTAACTGGCAGTGGGGAGCTGTTTTTT. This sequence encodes CASSLTGSGELFF.

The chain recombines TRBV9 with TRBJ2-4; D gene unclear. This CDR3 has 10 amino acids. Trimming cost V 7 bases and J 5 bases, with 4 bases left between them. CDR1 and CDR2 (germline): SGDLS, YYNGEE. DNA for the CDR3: TGTGCCAGCGGAGAAAACATTCAGTACTTC. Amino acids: CASGENIQYF.

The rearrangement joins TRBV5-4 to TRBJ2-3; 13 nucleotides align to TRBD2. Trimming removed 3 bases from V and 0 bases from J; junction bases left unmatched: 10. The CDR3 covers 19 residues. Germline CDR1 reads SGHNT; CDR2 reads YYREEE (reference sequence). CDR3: CASSSTGTSGILSTDTQYF. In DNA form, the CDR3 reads TGTGCCAGCAGCTCGACCGGGACTAGCGGGATCCTTAGCACAGATACGCAGTATTTT.

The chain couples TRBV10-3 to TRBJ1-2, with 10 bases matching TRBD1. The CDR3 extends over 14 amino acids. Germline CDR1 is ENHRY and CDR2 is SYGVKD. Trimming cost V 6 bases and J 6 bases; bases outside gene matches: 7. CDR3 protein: CAIRGQGFQDGYTF. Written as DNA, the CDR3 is TGTGCCATCAGGGGACAGGGGTTTCAAGATGGCTACACCTTC.

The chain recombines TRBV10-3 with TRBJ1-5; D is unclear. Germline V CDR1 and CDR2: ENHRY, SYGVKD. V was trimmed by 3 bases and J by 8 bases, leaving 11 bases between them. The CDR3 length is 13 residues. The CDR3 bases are TGTGCCATCAGTGATATGGGCGGGGAGCCCCAGCATTTT. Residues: CAISDMGGEPQHF.

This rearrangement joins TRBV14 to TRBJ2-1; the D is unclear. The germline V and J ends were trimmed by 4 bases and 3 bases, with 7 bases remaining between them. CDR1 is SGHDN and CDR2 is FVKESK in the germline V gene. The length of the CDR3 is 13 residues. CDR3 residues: CASSLTSYNEQFF. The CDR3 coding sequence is TGTGCCAGCAGCCTTACCAGCTACAATGAGCAGTTCTTC.

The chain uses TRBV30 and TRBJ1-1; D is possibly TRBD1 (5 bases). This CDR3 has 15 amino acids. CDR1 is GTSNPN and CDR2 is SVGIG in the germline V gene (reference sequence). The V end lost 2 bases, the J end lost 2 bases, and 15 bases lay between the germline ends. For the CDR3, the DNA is TGTGCCTGGAGTCGGGAGGGGATCCGAAACACTGAAGCTTTCTTT. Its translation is CAWSREGIRNTEAFF.

CDR3 region: CASTAWTGYNTGELFF. In DNA, the CDR3 is TGTGCCAGCACCGCCTGGACGGGATACAACACCGGGGAGCTGTTTTTT. This rearrangement joins TRBV28 to TRBJ2-2; D perhaps matches TRBD2 (5 bases). Germline V lookup: CDR1 MDHEN, CDR2 SYDVKM. The CDR3 sequence is 16 residues long. V lost 7 bases to trimming and J lost 2 bases, with 17 bases between them.

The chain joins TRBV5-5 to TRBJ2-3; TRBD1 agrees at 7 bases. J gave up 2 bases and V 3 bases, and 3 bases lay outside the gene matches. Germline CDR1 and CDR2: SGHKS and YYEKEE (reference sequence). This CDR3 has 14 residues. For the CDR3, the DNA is TGTGCCAGCAGCTCGGGACAGCCCACAGATACGCAGTATTTT. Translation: CASSSGQPTDTQYF.

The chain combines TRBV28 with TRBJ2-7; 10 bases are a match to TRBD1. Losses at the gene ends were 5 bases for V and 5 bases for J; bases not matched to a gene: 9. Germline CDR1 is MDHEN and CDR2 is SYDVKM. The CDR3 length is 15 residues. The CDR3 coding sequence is TGTGCCAGCAGTAACCGGGACAGGGGTATCAACGAGCAGTACTTC. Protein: CASSNRDRGINEQYF.

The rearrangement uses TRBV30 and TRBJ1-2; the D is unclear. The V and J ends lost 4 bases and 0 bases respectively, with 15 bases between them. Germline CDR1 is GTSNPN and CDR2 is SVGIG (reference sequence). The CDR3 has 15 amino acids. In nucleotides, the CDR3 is TGTGCCTGGACCCAGCGAGCTCCAGCTAACTATGGCTACACCTTC. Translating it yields CAWTQRAPANYGYTF.

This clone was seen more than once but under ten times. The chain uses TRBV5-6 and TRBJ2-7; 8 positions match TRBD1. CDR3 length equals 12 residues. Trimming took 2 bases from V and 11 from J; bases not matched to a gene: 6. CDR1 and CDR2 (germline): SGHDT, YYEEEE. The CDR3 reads CASSFVQGEEYF. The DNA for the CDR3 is TGTGCCAGCAGCTTCGTACAGGGGGAAGAGTACTTC. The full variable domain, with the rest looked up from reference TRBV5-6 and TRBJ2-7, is DAGVTQSPTHLIKTRGQQVTLRCSPKSGHDTVSWYQQALGQGPQFIFQYYEEEERQRGNFPDRFSGHQFPNYSSELNVNALLLGDSALYLCASSFVQGEEYFGPGTRLTVT.

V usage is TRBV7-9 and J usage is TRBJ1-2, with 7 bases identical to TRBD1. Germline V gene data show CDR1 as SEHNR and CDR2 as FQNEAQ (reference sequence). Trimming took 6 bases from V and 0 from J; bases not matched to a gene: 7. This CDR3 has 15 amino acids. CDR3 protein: CASSRQGLANYGYTF. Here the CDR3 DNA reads TGTGCCAGCAGTAGACAGGGCCTAGCTAACTATGGCTACACCTTC.

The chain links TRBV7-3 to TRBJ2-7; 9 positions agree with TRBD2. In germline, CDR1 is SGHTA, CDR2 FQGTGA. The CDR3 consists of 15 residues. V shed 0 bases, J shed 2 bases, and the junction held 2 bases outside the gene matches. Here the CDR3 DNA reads TGTGCCAGCAGCTTAACTAGCGGGGGTCCCTACGAGCAGTACTTC. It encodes CASSLTSGGPYEQYF.

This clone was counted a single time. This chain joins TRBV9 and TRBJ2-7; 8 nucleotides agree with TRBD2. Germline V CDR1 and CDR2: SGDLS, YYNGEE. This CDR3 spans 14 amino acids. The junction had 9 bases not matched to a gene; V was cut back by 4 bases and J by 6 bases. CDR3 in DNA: TGTGCCAGCAGCCCCCCCGGGAGGGGCATCGAGCAGTACTTC. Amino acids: CASSPPGRGIEQYF.

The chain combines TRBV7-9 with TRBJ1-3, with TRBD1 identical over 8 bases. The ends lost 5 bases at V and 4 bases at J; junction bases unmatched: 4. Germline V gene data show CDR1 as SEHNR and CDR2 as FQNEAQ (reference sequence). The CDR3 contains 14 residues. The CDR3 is CASSRTGWGNTIYF. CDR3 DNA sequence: TGTGCCAGCAGCCGGACAGGGTGGGGAAACACCATATATTTT.

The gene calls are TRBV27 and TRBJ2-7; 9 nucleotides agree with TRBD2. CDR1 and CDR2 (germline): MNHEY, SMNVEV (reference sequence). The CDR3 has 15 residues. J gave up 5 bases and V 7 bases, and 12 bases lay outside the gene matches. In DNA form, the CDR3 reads TGTGCCAGCAACTTGCGGAAAGGCGGGAGGGACGAGCAGTACTTC. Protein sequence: CASNLRKGGRDEQYF.

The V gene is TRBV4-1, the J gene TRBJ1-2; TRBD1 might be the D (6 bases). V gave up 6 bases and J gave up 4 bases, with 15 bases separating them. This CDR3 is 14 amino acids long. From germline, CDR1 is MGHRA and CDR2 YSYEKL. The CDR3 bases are TGCGCCAGCAGGCCCTTTGTGGGGGCCTATGGCTACACCTTC. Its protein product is CASRPFVGAYGYTF.

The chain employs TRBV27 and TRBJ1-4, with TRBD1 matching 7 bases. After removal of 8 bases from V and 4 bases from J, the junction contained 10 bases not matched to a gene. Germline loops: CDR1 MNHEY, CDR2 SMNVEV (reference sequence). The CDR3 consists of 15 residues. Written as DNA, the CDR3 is TGTGCCAGCCGTGAAATTACAGGGGATAATGAAAAACTGTTTTTT. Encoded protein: CASREITGDNEKLFF.

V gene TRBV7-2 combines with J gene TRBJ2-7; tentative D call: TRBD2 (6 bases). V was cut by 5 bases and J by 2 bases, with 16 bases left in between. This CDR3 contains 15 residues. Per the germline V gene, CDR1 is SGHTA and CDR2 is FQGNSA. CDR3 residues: CASSRLPSAAYEQYF. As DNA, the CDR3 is TGTGCCAGCAGCCGGCTCCCTAGCGCCGCCTACGAGCAGTACTTC. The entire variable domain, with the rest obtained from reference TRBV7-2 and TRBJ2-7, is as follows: GAGVSQSPSNKVTEKGKDVELRCDPISGHTALYWYRQSLGQGLEFLIYFQGNSAPDKSGLPSDRFSAERTGGSVSTLTIQRTQQEDSAVYLCASSRLPSAAYEQYFGPGTRLTVT.

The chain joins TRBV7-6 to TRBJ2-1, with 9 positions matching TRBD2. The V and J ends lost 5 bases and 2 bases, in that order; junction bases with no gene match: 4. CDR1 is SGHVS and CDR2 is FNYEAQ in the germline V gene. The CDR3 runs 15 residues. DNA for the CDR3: TGTGCCAGCAGCCGTAGCGGGAGCGCCTACAATGAGCAGTTCTTC. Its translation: CASSRSGSAYNEQFF.

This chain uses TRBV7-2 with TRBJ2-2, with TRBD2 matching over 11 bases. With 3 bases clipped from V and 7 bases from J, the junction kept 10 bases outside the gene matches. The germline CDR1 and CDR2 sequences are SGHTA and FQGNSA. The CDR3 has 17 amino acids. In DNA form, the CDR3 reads TGTGCCAGCAGCTTTAGTCCTAGCGGGAGGTTTGGCGGGGAGCTGTTTTTT. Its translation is CASSFSPSGRFGGELFF.

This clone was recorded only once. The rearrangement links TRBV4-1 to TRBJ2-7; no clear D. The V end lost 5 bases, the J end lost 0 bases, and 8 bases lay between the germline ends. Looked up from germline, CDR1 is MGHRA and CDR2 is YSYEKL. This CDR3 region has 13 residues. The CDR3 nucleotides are TGCGCCAGCAGCGTAATGTTCTCCTACGAGCAGTACTTC. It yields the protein CASSVMFSYEQYF.

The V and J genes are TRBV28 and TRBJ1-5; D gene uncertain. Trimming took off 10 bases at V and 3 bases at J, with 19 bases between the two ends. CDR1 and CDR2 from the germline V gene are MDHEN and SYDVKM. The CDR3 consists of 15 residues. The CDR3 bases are TGTGCCACCTCCACTTACCTACAGAACAATCAGCCCCAGCATTTT. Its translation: CATSTYLQNNQPQHF.

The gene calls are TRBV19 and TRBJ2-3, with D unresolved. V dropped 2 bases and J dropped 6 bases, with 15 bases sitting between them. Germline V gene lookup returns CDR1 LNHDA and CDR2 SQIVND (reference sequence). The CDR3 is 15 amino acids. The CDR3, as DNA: TGTGCCAGTAGTATATTCCCAGACTTTTCGGATACGCAGTATTTT. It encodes CASSIFPDFSDTQYF.

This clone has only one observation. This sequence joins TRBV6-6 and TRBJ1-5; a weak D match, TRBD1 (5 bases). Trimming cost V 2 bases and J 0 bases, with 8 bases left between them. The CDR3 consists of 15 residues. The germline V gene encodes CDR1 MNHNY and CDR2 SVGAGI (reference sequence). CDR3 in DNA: TGTGCCAGCAGTTACGGGGGGAATAGCAATCAGCCCCAGCATTTT. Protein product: CASSYGGNSNQPQHF.

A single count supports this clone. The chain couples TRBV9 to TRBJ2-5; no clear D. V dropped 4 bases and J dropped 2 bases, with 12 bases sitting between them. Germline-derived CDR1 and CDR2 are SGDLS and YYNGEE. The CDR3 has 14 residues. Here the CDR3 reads CASSPPAAQETQYF. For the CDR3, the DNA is TGTGCCAGCAGCCCCCCCGCGGCACAAGAGACCCAGTACTTC. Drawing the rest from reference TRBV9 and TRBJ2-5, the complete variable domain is DSGVTQTPKHLITATGQRVTLRCSPRSGDLSVYWYQQSLDQGLQFLIQYYNGEERAKGNILERFSAQQFPDLHSELNLSSLELGDSALYFCASSPPAAQETQYFGPGTRLLVL.

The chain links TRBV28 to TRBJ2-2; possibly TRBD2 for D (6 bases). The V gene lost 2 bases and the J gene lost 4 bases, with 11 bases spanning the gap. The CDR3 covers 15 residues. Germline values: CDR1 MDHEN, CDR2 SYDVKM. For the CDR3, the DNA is TGTGCCAGCAGTTTAAGGCGGGATCTCACCGGGGAGCTGTTTTTT. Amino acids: CASSLRRDLTGELFF.

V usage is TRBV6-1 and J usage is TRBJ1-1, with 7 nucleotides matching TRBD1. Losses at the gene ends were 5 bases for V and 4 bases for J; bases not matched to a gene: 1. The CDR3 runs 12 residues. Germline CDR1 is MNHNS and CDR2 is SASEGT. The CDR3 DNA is TGTGCCAGCAGTAACAGGGGCACTGAAGCTTTCTTT. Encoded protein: CASSNRGTEAFF.

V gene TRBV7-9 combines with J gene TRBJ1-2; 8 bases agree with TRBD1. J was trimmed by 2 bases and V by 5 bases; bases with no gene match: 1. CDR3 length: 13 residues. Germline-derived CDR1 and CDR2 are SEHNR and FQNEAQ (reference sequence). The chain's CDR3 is CASSNRGNYGYTF. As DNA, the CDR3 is TGTGCCAGCAGCAACAGGGGGAACTATGGCTACACCTTC.